In this sample, the clone carrying this T cell receptor beta chain turned up many times. Its antigen is still unknown. Germline values: CDR1 SQVTM, CDR2 ANQGSEA. Trimming left V 3 bases short and J 2 bases short, with 16 bases between. The CDR3 has 15 residues. Amplified TCR beta CDR3 regions came from RNA transcripts. A set of HTBI primers served as the primers for a first-round RT-PCR of the TCR CDR3. Using its own MiXCR run on the multiplex PCR reads, TCRdb lists one record per CDR3 protein. Of more than 500,000 distinct CDR3 sequences in the sample, around 15% are singletons; the top ten hold 3.5% to 4.5%. This sample is drawn from a study of T cells in Graves' hyperthyroidism and ophthalmopathy. It was uncontrolled infection, other autoimmune disease, pregnancy or lactation that excluded patients. Overall study results and limits: Separating ophthalmopathy from stable hyperthyroidism was achieved by a 13 V-J model.

The origin of this receptor is a woman in her 40s with Graves' ophthalmopathy. This chain joins TRBV29-1 and TRBJ2-5; TRBD1 might be the D (5 bases). Sequences were obtained from blood. CDR3 DNA sequence: TGCAGCGTTGAGGAAGGGATGGGGCGGCAAGAGACCCAGTACTTC. This codes for CSVEEGMGRQETQYF. The full variable domain, its missing parts supplied by reference TRBV29-1 and TRBJ2-5, is SAVISQKPSRDICQRGTSLTIQCQVDSQVTMMFWYRQQPGQSLTLIATANQGSEATYESGFVIDKFPISRPNLTFSTLTVSNMSPEDSSIYLCSVEEGMGRQETQYFGPGTRLLVL.